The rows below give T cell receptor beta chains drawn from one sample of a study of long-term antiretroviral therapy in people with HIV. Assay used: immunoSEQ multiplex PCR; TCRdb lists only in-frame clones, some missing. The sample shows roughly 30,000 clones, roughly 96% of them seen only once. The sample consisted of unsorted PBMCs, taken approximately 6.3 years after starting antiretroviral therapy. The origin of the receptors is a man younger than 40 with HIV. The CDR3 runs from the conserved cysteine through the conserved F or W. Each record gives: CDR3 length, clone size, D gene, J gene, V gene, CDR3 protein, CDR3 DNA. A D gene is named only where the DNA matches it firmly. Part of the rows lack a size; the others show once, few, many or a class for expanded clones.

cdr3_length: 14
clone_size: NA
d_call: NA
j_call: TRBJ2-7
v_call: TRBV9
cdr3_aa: CASSGHANAYEQYF
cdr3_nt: TGTGCCAGCAGCGGACATGCGAACGCCTACGAGCAGTACTTC

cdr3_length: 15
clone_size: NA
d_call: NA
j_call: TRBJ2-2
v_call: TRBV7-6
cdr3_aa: CASSSLSSNTGELFF
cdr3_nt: TGTGCCAGCAGCTCGCTTAGTTCGAACACCGGGGAGCTGTTTTTT

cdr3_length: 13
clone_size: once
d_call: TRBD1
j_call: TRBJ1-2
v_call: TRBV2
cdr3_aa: CASSETGRYGYTF
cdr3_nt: TGTGCCAGCAGTGAGACAGGGCGGTATGGCTACACCTTC

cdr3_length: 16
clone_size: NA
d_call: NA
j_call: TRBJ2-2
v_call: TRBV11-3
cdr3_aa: CASSLLRGRDTGELFF
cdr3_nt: TGTGCCAGCAGCTTACTGCGTGGGCGGGACACCGGGGAGCTGTTTTTT

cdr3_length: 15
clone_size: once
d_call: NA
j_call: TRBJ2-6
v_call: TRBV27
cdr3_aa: CASSLMGAGANVLTF
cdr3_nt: TGTGCCAGCAGTTTAATGGGGGCCGGGGCCAACGTCCTGACTTTC

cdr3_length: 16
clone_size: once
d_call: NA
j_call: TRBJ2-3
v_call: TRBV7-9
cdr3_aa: CASSLAPLGGADTQYF
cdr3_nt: TGTGCCAGCAGCTTAGCGCCCCTGGGGGGCGCCGATACGCAGTATTTT

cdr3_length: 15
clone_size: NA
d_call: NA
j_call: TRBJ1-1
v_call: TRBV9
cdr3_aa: CASSVTGRPNTEAFF
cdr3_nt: TGTGCCAGCAGCGTGACGGGACGGCCGAACACTGAAGCTTTCTTT

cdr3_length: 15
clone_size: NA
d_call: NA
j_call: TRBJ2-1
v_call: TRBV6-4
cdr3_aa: CASSDQGGGRNEQFF
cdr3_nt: TGTGCCAGCAGTGACCAGGGGGGGGGTCGCAATGAGCAGTTCTTC

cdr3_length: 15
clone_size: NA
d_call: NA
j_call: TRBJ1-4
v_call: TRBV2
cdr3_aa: CASRKDRTTNEKLFF
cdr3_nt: TGTGCCAGCAGGAAAGACAGAACAACTAATGAAAAACTGTTTTTT

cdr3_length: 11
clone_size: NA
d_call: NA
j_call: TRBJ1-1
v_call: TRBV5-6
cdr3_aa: CASSKEVEAFF
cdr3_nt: TGTGCCAGCAGCAAGGAGGTAGAAGCTTTCTTT

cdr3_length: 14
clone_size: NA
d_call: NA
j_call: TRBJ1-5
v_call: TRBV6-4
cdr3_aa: CASSDGHSNQPQHF
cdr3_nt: TGTGCCAGCAGTGACGGGCATAGCAATCAGCCCCAGCATTTT

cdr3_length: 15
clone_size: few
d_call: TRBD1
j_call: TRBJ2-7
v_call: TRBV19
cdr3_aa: CASSIAGQGAYEQYF
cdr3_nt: TGTGCCAGTAGTATAGCCGGACAGGGGGCTTACGAGCAGTACTTC

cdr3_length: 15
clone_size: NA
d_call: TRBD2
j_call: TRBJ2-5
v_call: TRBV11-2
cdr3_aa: CASSSGLAGRETQYF
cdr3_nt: TGTGCCAGCAGCTCAGGACTAGCGGGTAGAGAGACCCAGTACTTC

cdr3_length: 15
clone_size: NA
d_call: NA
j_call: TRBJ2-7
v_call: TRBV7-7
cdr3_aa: CASSLASGSGNEQYF
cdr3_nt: TGTGCTAGCAGCTTAGCGTCGGGGAGTGGCAACGAGCAGTACTTC

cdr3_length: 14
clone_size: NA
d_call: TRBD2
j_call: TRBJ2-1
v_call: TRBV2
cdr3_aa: CASMPGLAPNEQFF
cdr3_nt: TGTGCCAGCATGCCGGGACTAGCGCCTAATGAGCAGTTCTTC

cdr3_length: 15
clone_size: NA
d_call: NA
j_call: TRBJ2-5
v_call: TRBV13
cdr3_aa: CASSSSSERKETQYF
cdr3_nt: TGTGCCAGCAGCTCCTCTTCGGAGCGGAAAGAGACCCAGTACTTC

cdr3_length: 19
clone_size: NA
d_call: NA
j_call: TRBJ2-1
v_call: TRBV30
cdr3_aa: CAWSVGTYRAGARANEQFF
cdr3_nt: TGTGCCTGGAGTGTAGGGACTTACAGGGCTGGGGCGAGGGCCAATGAGCAGTTCTTC

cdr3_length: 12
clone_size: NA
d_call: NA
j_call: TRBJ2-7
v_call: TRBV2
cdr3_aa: CASSLFIYEQYF
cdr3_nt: TGTGCCAGCAGTCTCTTTATCTACGAGCAGTACTTC

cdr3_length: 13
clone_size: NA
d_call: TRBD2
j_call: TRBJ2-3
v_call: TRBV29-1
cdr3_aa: CSVKTSDTDTQYF
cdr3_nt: TGCAGCGTGAAAACTAGCGACACAGATACGCAGTATTTT

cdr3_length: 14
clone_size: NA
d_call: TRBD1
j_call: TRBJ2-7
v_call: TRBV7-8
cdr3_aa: CASSLGGTAYEQYF
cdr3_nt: TGTGCCAGCAGCTTAGGGGGGACAGCGTACGAGCAGTACTTC

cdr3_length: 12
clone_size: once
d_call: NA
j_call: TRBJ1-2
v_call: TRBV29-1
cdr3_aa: CSVEPQGDGYTF
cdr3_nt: TGCAGCGTTGAACCACAGGGAGATGGCTACACCTTC

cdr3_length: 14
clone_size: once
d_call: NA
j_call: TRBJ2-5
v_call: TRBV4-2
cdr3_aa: CASSQDQFQETQYF
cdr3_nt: TGTGCCAGCAGCCAGGATCAATTCCAAGAGACCCAGTACTTC